A selection of T cell receptor beta chains follows, all from one sample in a study of cytomegalovirus exposure and HLA in healthy donors. The assay was immunoSEQ multiplex PCR, and TCRdb's table has in-frame clones only and misses some. The sample data list more than 140,000 clones. The sample consisted of PBMCs. These receptors came from a woman aged 18-29 years in good health and CMV-seronegative. Each CDR3 is given with its conserved first and last residue. D genes are given only for firm matches.

V	J	D	DNA	CDR3
TRBV2	TRBJ1-1	NA	TGTGCCAGCAGTGAAGTGGTGGGGGGGTCGGTAGCTTTCTTT	CASSEVVGGSVAFF
TRBV29-1	TRBJ2-1	TRBD2	TGCAGCGCCCCGGGACTAGCGGGAGAGGGGATGTTCTTC	CSAPGLAGEGMFF
TRBV7-9	TRBJ1-1	NA	TGTGCCATAAGACAGGTCGAAGCTTTCTTT	CAIRQVEAFF
TRBV6-1	TRBJ2-2	TRBD1	TGTGCCAGCACCCGACAGGGGTTCACCGGGGAGCTGTTTTTT	CASTRQGFTGELFF
TRBV11-2	TRBJ1-3	TRBD1	TGTGCCAGCAGCAATACAGGGGACACCATATATTTT	CASSNTGDTIYF
TRBV5-5	TRBJ1-1	NA	TGTGCCAGCAGCTCATTTACGGACACTGAAGCTTTCTTT	CASSSFTDTEAFF
TRBV6-1	TRBJ1-2	TRBD1	TGTGCCAGCACCAGACAGGGGTTAGGCTACACCTTC	CASTRQGLGYTF
TRBV10-2	TRBJ2-6	NA	TGCGCCAGCAGTGATAGGGGAACGCCTGGGGCCAACGTCCTGACTTTC	CASSDRGTPGANVLTF
TRBV27	TRBJ1-1	NA	TGTGCCAGCAGAAGGGGGAACACTGAAGCTTTCTTT	CASRRGNTEAFF
TRBV2	TRBJ2-1	TRBD2	TGTGCCAGCACCCTAGGGACTAGCGTATACAATGAGCAGTTCTTC	CASTLGTSVYNEQFF
TRBV11-1	TRBJ2-3	TRBD2	TGTGCCAGCACCCGGGGGGGAGATACGCAGTATTTT	CASTRGGDTQYF
TRBV5-1	TRBJ1-1	TRBD1	TGCGCCAGCAGCTTGGCGACAGGGAGTGGCGAAGCTTTCTTT	CASSLATGSGEAFF
TRBV7-9	TRBJ1-4	NA	TGTGCCAGCAGCTTAGGGGGGGGGCAGGGACCACTGTTTTTT	CASSLGGGQGPLFF
TRBV6-6	TRBJ1-2	NA	TGTGCCAGCAGATGGGGCCTTACTGTTGGCTACACCTTC	CASRWGLTVGYTF
TRBV12-5	TRBJ1-1	TRBD1	TGTGCTAGTGGTTTGATAGGACAGGGCGGGAACACTGAAGCTTTCTTT	CASGLIGQGGNTEAFF
TRBV5-1	TRBJ2-7	NA	TGCGCCAGCAGCTTGGTAGGGAGCTACGAGCAGTACTTC	CASSLVGSYEQYF